This T cell receptor (beta chain) was captured in a study of T cells in Graves' hyperthyroidism and ophthalmopathy. Study-wide findings and caveats: Blood also carried most thyroid clonotypes expanded above 0.001.

This clonotype was recorded many times. Antigen unknown. It was RNA transcripts that yielded the amplified TCR beta CDR3 regions. Initially, a first-round RT-PCR of the TCR CDR3 employed the HTBI primer set. TCRdb fed the multiplex PCR reads into MiXCR, producing one record per CDR3 protein. The table lists under 400,000 distinct CDR3 sequences, 15% to 19% of them singletons, with about 30% in the top ten. CDR1 SQVTM and CDR2 ANQGSEA come from the germline V gene. This CDR3 spans 13 amino acids. Trimming pared 4 bases from V and 1 base from J, leaving 10 bases between. The gene calls are TRBV29-1 and TRBJ2-5, with D possibly TRBD2 on 5 matching bases. What was sequenced was blood. The TCR originated in a woman younger than 35 with Graves' hyperthyroidism that later progressed to Graves' ophthalmopathy. The CDR3, as DNA: TGCAGCGTTGCGCCTAGCCGCCAAGAGACCCAGTACTTC. Amino acids: CSVAPSRQETQYF. Using reference TRBV29-1 and TRBJ2-5 for the parts outside the CDR3, the full variable domain is SAVISQKPSRDICQRGTSLTIQCQVDSQVTMMFWYRQQPGQSLTLIATANQGSEATYESGFVIDKFPISRPNLTFSTLTVSNMSPEDSSIYLCSVAPSRQETQYFGPGTRLLVL.